Sequencing of this TCR beta chain was carried out in a study of shared T cell receptors in the human thymus. Some clones are missing from TCRdb's copy, which holds only in-frame ones; the method was immunoSEQ multiplex PCR. The data show some 640,000 clones, with approximately 89% seen just once and 0.009% to 0.0095% held by the top ten. The sample also formed part of further work on human thymus T cells. That paper notes: Thymus tissue for the work was resected from patients undergoing corrective heart surgery. Thymic and blood repertoires seemed to show skewed V and J gene use. A high degree of thymic repertoire overlap among unrelated individuals was reported in related research.

The sequencing input was thymocytes. The origin of this receptor is a boy under two years old with a congenital heart defect.

CDR3 loop: CASSPPKGRGGFTQYF. CDR3 coding DNA: TGTGCCAGCAGTCCCCCTAAGGGGCGGGGGGGCTTCACGCAGTACTTC. The chain employs TRBV28 and TRBJ2-7; 9 bases fit TRBD2. Germline V gives CDR1 MDHEN, CDR2 SYDVKM. There are 16 residues in the CDR3. With 5 bases clipped from V and 9 bases from J, the junction kept 17 bases outside the gene matches.